This is a list of T cell receptor beta chains from one sample in a study of vaccination and CD4 T cells after COVID-19. No antigen is known for these receptors. TCRdb called the PCR reads again in MiXCR, with one record for every CDR3 protein. Of 20,000 to 25,000 distinct CDR3 sequences listed, about 66% are singletons. The sequenced sample was CD4+ T cells from blood, cultured in vitro. The receptor set was obtained from a human donor who had recovered from COVID-19. Each CDR3 is given with its conserved first and last residue. The order of the fields is J gene, D gene, clone size, V gene, CDR3 DNA, CDR3 protein. A D gene is named only where the DNA matches it firmly. Size is stated for part of the rows, as once, few or many counts, or as a class when the clone is expanded.

>TRBJ2-6|NA|NA|TRBV7-2
TGTGCCAGCAGCTTAGCGGGACCGACCTCTGGGGCCAACGTCCTGACTTTC
CASSLAGPTSGANVLTF
>TRBJ1-1|TRBD1|few|TRBV20-1
TGCAGTGCTAGGGGACAGATTGCGAACACTGAAGCTTTCTTT
CSARGQIANTEAFF
>TRBJ2-2|TRBD2|NA|TRBV7-2
TGTGCCAGCAGTAAGGGACTAGCGGGAGGCTGGACCGGGGAGCTGTTTTTT
CASSKGLAGGWTGELFF
>TRBJ2-5|NA|NA|TRBV20-1
TGCAGCGAACAGTCTATCCAAGAGACCCAGTACTTC
CSEQSIQETQYF
>TRBJ2-7|NA|NA|TRBV7-2
TGTGCCAGCAGCTCCAGTTGGTCGCAGTACTTC
CASSSSWSQYF
>TRBJ1-1|TRBD1|NA|TRBV19
TGTGCCAGCACAGGGGGCGAGGACACTGAAGCTTTCTTT
CASTGGEDTEAFF
>TRBJ1-2|TRBD1|NA|TRBV7-2
TGTGCCAGCAGCTCCCGGACAGGCTCCTATGGCTACACCTTC
CASSSRTGSYGYTF
>TRBJ1-1|NA|NA|TRBV6-1
TGTGCCAGCAGACCAGGCCAGGGAATCACTGAAGCTTTCTTT
CASRPGQGITEAFF
>TRBJ2-1|TRBD1|once|TRBV6-2/TRBV6-3
TGTGCCAGCAGAGATCTCCGGGACAGGGACAATGAGCAGTTCTTC
CASRDLRDRDNEQFF
>TRBJ1-5|NA|NA|TRBV6-1
TGTGCCAGCAGTGGGGATCGGGATCAGCCCCAGCATTTT
CASSGDRDQPQHF
>TRBJ2-5|NA|once|TRBV6-5
TGTGCCAGCAGTTACTCGTGGGGGAAAGAGACCCAGTACTTC
CASSYSWGKETQYF
>TRBJ2-2|NA|NA|TRBV11-3
TGTGCCAGCAGCTCTTCCCAGGGGGGCTCCGGGGAGCTGTTTTTT
CASSSSQGGSGELFF
>TRBJ1-2|NA|NA|TRBV7-2
TGTGCCAGCAGCTTAAGCCAGGGAAATAAATTCGGCTACACCTTC
CASSLSQGNKFGYTF
>TRBJ1-1|TRBD1|once|TRBV20-1
TGCAGTGCTAGCAGGGGGCGGACTGAAGCTTTCTTT
CSASRGRTEAFF
>TRBJ2-7|NA|NA|TRBV6-1
TGTGCCAGCGCCGGGGCTGGCCCCTACGAGCAGTACTTC
CASAGAGPYEQYF
>TRBJ1-1|TRBD1|few|TRBV20-1
TGCAGTGCTCCTAACAGGGGAGGGTCGAACACTGAAGCTTTCTTT
CSAPNRGGSNTEAFF
>TRBJ1-1|TRBD1|few|TRBV20-1
TGCAGTGCTAGTCTCACAGGGGGTAATGGTGAAGCTTTCTTT
CSASLTGGNGEAFF
>TRBJ1-1|NA|NA|TRBV11-2
TGTGCCAGCAGCCCCGGGACGAACACTGAAGCTTTCTTT
CASSPGTNTEAFF
>TRBJ2-1|NA|NA|TRBV7-3
TGTGCCAGCAGCCCAACCGGGACCCCCTACAATGAGCAGTTCTTC
CASSPTGTPYNEQFF
>TRBJ1-3|NA|NA|TRBV7-9
TGTGCCAGCAGCTTAGTGGCCGGAAACACCATATATTTT
CASSLVAGNTIYF
>TRBJ1-1|NA|NA|TRBV18
TGTGCCAGCTCCCCCTCCCTGAACACTGAAGCTTTCTTT
CASSPSLNTEAFF
>TRBJ2-7|NA|NA|TRBV11-3
TGTGCCAGCAGCCTCGCCGGAGCAGCCCCGCGGGGCGAGCAGTACTTC
CASSLAGAAPRGEQYF
>TRBJ1-6|NA|few|TRBV7-2
TGTGCCAGCAGCCCACACGCCCCGTCACCCCTCCACTTT
CASSPHAPSPLHF
>TRBJ1-3|TRBD1|NA|TRBV30
TGTGCCTGGAGTCCGAGGACAGGTCGGGCAGACACCATATATTTT
CAWSPRTGRADTIYF
>TRBJ1-5|NA|NA|TRBV7-2
TGTGCCAGCAGCTTCCGGCAGGGCAATCAGCCCCAGCATTTT
CASSFRQGNQPQHF
>TRBJ2-7|TRBD1|NA|TRBV11-3
TGTGCCAGCAGCTTAGAAACAGGGGGCTCCTACGAGCAGTACTTC
CASSLETGGSYEQYF
>TRBJ1-2|TRBD1|NA|TRBV6-2/TRBV6-3
TGTGCCAGCAGCCCTACCGACGGGACAGACTATGGCTACACCTTC
CASSPTDGTDYGYTF
>TRBJ2-7|NA|NA|TRBV7-6
TGTGCCAGCAGCCAGGGGAGGACCTACGAGCAGTACTTC
CASSQGRTYEQYF
>TRBJ2-7|NA|NA|TRBV6-1
TGTGCCAGCACCATGGGGGCTGCCTACGAGCAGTACTTC
CASTMGAAYEQYF
>TRBJ1-1|NA|NA|TRBV7-3
TGTGCCAGCAGCTTAGGGGAGAACACTGAAGCTTTCTTT
CASSLGENTEAFF
>TRBJ2-5|NA|NA|TRBV19
TGTGCCAGCAGCTTAGCGGGTCTACAGGGGGAGACCCAGTACTTC
CASSLAGLQGETQYF
>TRBJ2-2|NA|NA|TRBV6-5
TGTGCCAGCAGTTCCGCAGAACGTAGGGTTCGGGAGCTGTTTTTT
CASSSAERRVRELFF
>TRBJ2-5|TRBD1|NA|TRBV7-2
TGTGCCAGCAGCCCCGGACAGGAGCCTCAAGAGACCCAGTACTTC
CASSPGQEPQETQYF
>TRBJ1-4|NA|NA|TRBV2
TGTGCCAGCAGTGGGGTCCCATGGGAAAAACTGTTTTTT
CASSGVPWEKLFF
>TRBJ1-5|TRBD1|NA|TRBV6-2/TRBV6-3
TGTGCCAGCAGTAACGGACAGGGGGTGCATCAGCCCCAGCATTTT
CASSNGQGVHQPQHF
>TRBJ1-1|TRBD1|few|TRBV7-9
TGTGCCAGCAGCTACGGCTCCGGGACAGGGAACACTGAAGCTTTCTTT
CASSYGSGTGNTEAFF
>TRBJ2-2|NA|once|TRBV20-1
TGCAGTGCTAGAGCTCTGAGGTGGGGGAACACCGGGGAGCTGTTTTTT
CSARALRWGNTGELFF
>TRBJ1-1|TRBD1|once|TRBV6-5
TGTGCCAGCAGTTGGGGACAGGGGGGCACTGAAGCTTTCTTT
CASSWGQGGTEAFF
>TRBJ1-1|NA|NA|TRBV15
TGTGCCACCAGCAGAGGTCTAGAAGCTTTCTTT
CATSRGLEAFF
>TRBJ1-5|NA|NA|TRBV5-6
TGTGCCAGCAGCTTGGGGCGGAATTATGGGCCCCAGCATTTT
CASSLGRNYGPQHF
>TRBJ2-7|NA|NA|TRBV28
TGTGCCAGCAGTTCGGGGCTCACTTACGAGCAGTACTTC
CASSSGLTYEQYF
>TRBJ1-3|TRBD1|NA|TRBV5-8
TGTGCCAGCAGCTGGGACAGGGACACTGGAAACACCATATATTTT
CASSWDRDTGNTIYF
>TRBJ1-1|NA|NA|TRBV6-5
TGTGCCAGCAGTTACTTCCGGGGACTGGTGAACACTGAAGCTTTCTTT
CASSYFRGLVNTEAFF
>TRBJ2-7|TRBD2|NA|TRBV5-1
TGCGCCAGCAACAGCGGGAGCTCCTACGAGCAGTACTTC
CASNSGSSYEQYF
>TRBJ2-3|NA|NA|TRBV7-9
TGTGCCAGCAGCTTAGGGACAGGTGGGGGGAGGACAGATACGCAGTATTTT
CASSLGTGGGRTDTQYF
>TRBJ2-5|NA|NA|TRBV6-1
TGTGCCAGCAGAGACTTAGGCGAGACCCAGTACTTC
CASRDLGETQYF
>TRBJ1-3|NA|NA|TRBV7-2
TGTGCCAGCAGCTTATACGGTCCCTCTGGAAACACCATATATTTT
CASSLYGPSGNTIYF
>TRBJ2-2|NA|NA|TRBV12-3/TRBV12-4
TGTGCCAGCAGTTTAGGCCGGGGTTTCGGGGAGCTGTTTTTT
CASSLGRGFGELFF
>TRBJ2-7|TRBD2|NA|TRBV7-9
TGTGCCATATCGGGACTAGTAAGCGAGCAGTACTTC
CAISGLVSEQYF
>TRBJ1-5|TRBD1|few|TRBV7-9
TGTGCCAGCAGCTTAGAGGGGACAGGGGGAGGAAATCAGCCCCAGCATTTT
CASSLEGTGGGNQPQHF
>TRBJ1-6|NA|NA|TRBV20-1
TGCAGTGCTAGAGTGGGATTGGGATCACCCCTCCACTTT
CSARVGLGSPLHF
>TRBJ2-3|NA|NA|TRBV24-1
TGTGCCACCAGTGATTATACACACTCGGGCACAGATACGCAGTATTTT
CATSDYTHSGTDTQYF
>TRBJ2-7|NA|few|TRBV7-2
TGTGCCAGCAGCTTAGCGGAAGGTGTCTACGAGCAGTACTTC
CASSLAEGVYEQYF
>TRBJ2-7|TRBD1|NA|TRBV10-3
TGTGCCATCAGTGAGGGGGGGACAGGGGACTCCTACGAGCAGTACTTC
CAISEGGTGDSYEQYF
>TRBJ1-3|NA|NA|TRBV20-1
TGCAGCGCGGGATCTGGAAACACCATATATTTT
CSAGSGNTIYF
>TRBJ1-1|NA|NA|TRBV6-1
TGTGCCACCAATAAATGGCGGGGGGCTGGCACTGAAGCTTTCTTT
CATNKWRGAGTEAFF
>TRBJ1-2|TRBD1|NA|TRBV12-3/TRBV12-4
TGTGCCAGCAGTTTGGACAGGGGACCGTATGGCTACACCTTC
CASSLDRGPYGYTF